One sample yielded the 9 T cell receptor beta chains listed below, sequenced in a study of cytomegalovirus exposure and HLA in healthy donors. PCR was performed using 60 Vbeta and 13 Jbeta primers. Assay used: immunoSEQ multiplex PCR; TCRdb lists only in-frame clones, some missing. The sample includes roughly 170,000 clones, around 83% of them seen just once. Specimen: PBMCs. The receptors come from a man aged 50-59 years in good health and CMV-seronegative.

This rearrangement joins TRBV5-1 to TRBJ2-5; 8 bases agree with TRBD2. Germline loops: CDR1 SGHRS, CDR2 YFSETQ. The CDR3 length is 14 residues. Trimming at V came to 1 base and at J to 3 bases, leaving 2 bases not matched to a gene. In DNA form, the CDR3 reads TGCGCCAGCAGCTTGACTAGCGGCAAAGAGACCCAGTACTTC. Translation: CASSLTSGKETQYF.

This clone was seen only a few times. The chain carries TRBV10-3 and TRBJ2-7; 9 bases align to TRBD2. The CDR3 sequence is 14 residues long. Germline V lookup: CDR1 ENHRY, CDR2 SYGVKD. The trim removed 6 bases at V and 7 bases at J, leaving 10 bases unmatched. In DNA, the CDR3 is TGTGCCATCAGAGCGGGCGGGAGGGCTAAAGAGCAGTACTTC. The encoded protein is CAIRAGGRAKEQYF.

This clone was counted only a few times. The chain links TRBV9 to TRBJ1-1; 9 nucleotides align to TRBD1. Germline V lookup: CDR1 SGDLS, CDR2 YYNGEE. The ends lost 4 bases at V and 6 bases at J; junction bases unmatched: 4. The CDR3 is 13 amino acids. The CDR3 nucleotides read TGTGCCAGCAGCCTAAGACAGGGGGCTGAAGCTTTCTTT. The encoded protein is CASSLRQGAEAFF. Drawing the rest from reference TRBV9 and TRBJ1-1, the complete variable domain is DSGVTQTPKHLITATGQRVTLRCSPRSGDLSVYWYQQSLDQGLQFLIQYYNGEERAKGNILERFSAQQFPDLHSELNLSSLELGDSALYFCASSLRQGAEAFFGQGTRLTVV.

The gene calls are TRBV5-1 and TRBJ2-7; 7 positions match TRBD1. The germline gives CDR1 SGHRS, CDR2 YFSETQ. V trimming: 4 bases; J trimming: 5 bases; junction bases outside the gene matches: 3. The CDR3 consists of 12 residues. CDR3 nucleotide sequence: TGCGCCAGCAGCCGTGGACAGGACGAGCAGTACTTC. Residues: CASSRGQDEQYF.

The CDR3 bases are TGTGCCAGTAGTACTTGGACTAGCGGGGGAACCGGGGAGCTGTTTTTT. It encodes CASSTWTSGGTGELFF. The chain joins TRBV19 to TRBJ2-2; 13 bases align to TRBD2. J gave up 5 bases and V 4 bases, and 4 bases lay outside the gene matches. The V gene's germline CDR1 is LNHDA and CDR2 SQIVND (reference sequence). The CDR3 covers 16 residues.

The chain employs TRBV7-2 and TRBJ2-2; D uncertain. V dropped 2 bases and J dropped 8 bases, with 6 bases sitting between them. The germline V gene encodes CDR1 SGHTA and CDR2 FQGNSA. The CDR3 contains 12 residues. The CDR3 DNA reads TGTGCCAGCAGCTTATCCCCGGGGGAGCTGTTTTTT. It codes for CASSLSPGELFF.

This clone came up a few times. The chain uses TRBV6-5 and TRBJ1-6; the match to TRBD1 covers 9 bases. V was pared by 0 bases and J by 7 bases, with 4 bases of the junction left unmatched. This CDR3 has 16 residues. The germline V gene has CDR1 MNHEY and CDR2 SVGAGI. The CDR3 is CASSYSRQGGNSPLHF. CDR3 in DNA: TGTGCCAGCAGTTACTCGAGACAGGGGGGCAATTCACCCCTCCACTTT.

The rearrangement joins TRBV30 to TRBJ2-5, with a possible D match to TRBD1 (6 bases). The germline gives CDR1 GTSNPN, CDR2 SVGIG (reference sequence). Trimming took off 3 bases at V and 9 bases at J, with 20 bases between the two ends. CDR3 size: 14 residues. CDR3 sequence: CAWRPGPGKGAQYF. CDR3 coding DNA: TGTGCCTGGAGACCCGGACCCGGGAAGGGGGCCCAGTACTTC.

The CDR3 DNA reads as TGTGCCAGCAGTCATCGAGAGACTGAAGCTTTCTTT. Protein sequence: CASSHRETEAFF. The rearrangement joins TRBV2 to TRBJ1-1, with D hard to call. Germline V gene data show CDR1 as SNHLY and CDR2 as FYNNEI. V was pared by 5 bases and J by 5 bases, with 9 bases between. This CDR3 comprises 12 residues.